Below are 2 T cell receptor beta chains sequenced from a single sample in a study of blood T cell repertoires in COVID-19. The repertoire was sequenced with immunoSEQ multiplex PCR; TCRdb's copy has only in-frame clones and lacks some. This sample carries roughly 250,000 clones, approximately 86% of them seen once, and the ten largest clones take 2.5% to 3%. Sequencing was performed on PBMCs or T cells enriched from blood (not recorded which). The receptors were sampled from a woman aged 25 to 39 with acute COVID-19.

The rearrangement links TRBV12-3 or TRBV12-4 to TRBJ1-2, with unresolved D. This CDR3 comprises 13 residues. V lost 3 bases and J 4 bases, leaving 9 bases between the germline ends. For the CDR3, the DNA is TGTGCCAGCAGTTTCGAAAGAGGCTATGGCTACACCTTC. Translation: CASSFERGYGYTF.

The CDR3 bases are TGTGCCAGCAGTTTCGTTCCTCCTTGGGGGCAGACCTCCTACGAGCAGTACTTC. Its translation is CASSFVPPWGQTSYEQYF. The gene calls are TRBV27 and TRBJ2-7; D is perhaps TRBD1 (6 bases). V was pared by 3 bases and J by 0 bases, with 21 bases between. Germline V gives CDR1 MNHEY, CDR2 SMNVEV (reference sequence). The CDR3 covers 18 residues.